This T cell receptor (beta chain) came from a study of T-cell reconstitution after alpha-beta-depleted transplantation in children. This clonotype turned up a few times. V was clipped by 5 bases and J by 6 bases, with 19 bases between them. This CDR3 comprises 15 residues. Germline-derived CDR1 and CDR2 are SGHRS and YFSETQ. Unique molecular identifiers were used to barcode this TCRbeta library. A single record per CDR3 protein comes from TCRdb applying MiXCR to the PCR reads. Of 600,000 to 700,000 distinct CDR3 sequences in the sample, 16% were seen once. This chain uses TRBV5-1 with TRBJ2-3; D is possibly TRBD1 or TRBD2 (5 bases each). Source: PBMCs from the stem cell graft donor, taken from the stem cell graft. This clonotype originated in a human donor who donated a stem cell graft to a child with acute myeloid leukemia. The CDR3 region is CASRPPGTAGDTQYF. Here the CDR3 DNA reads TGCGCCAGCAGGCCGCCTGGGACCGCCGGGGATACGCAGTATTTT.